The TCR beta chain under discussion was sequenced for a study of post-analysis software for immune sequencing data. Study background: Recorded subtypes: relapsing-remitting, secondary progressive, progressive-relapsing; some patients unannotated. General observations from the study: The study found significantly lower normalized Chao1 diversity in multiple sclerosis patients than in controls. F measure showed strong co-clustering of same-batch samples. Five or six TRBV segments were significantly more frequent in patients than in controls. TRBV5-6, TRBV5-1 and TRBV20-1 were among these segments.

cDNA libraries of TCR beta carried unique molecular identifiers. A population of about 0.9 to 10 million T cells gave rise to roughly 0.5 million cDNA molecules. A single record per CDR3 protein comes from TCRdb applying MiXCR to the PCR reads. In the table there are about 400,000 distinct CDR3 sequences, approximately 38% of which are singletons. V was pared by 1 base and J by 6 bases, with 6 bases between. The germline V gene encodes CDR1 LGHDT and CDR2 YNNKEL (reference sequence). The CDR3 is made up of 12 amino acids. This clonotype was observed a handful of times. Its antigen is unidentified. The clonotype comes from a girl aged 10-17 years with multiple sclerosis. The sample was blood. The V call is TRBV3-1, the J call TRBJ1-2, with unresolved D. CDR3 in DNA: TGTGCCAGCAGCCAAGCCCCCAATGGCTACACCTTC. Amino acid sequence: CASSQAPNGYTF.